The sequence of this T cell receptor (beta chain) was determined in a study of blood T cell repertoires in COVID-19 (dated by TCRdb to the early 2020s). Context from the whole study: Collaborator samples came from the United States, Italy and Spain and covered acute and convalescent phases of COVID-19. Samples came from the ongoing ImmuneRACE study (first 160 participants) plus 1,254 subjects from 6 global collaborators. The prospective study material was composed of cDNA or gDNA derived from T cells, B-cell-depleted T cells, or PBMCs. Subjects who had been exposed to COVID-19, were actively infected with it, or had recovered from it provided the deeply sampled blood TCRbeta repertoires that made up the dataset. A freely available public database, intended as a resource for researchers studying the immune response to SARS-CoV-2, is where the repertoires were released. Sample metadata almost always included a de-identified subject ID, COVID-19 status, age in years and sex. Where available, HLA class I and class II types were obtained from metadata supplied by the sample provider rather than from assay-based typing. The full study reports these points: The amount of clinical and demographic metadata varied by source and participant and was provided uncurated.

To note about this clone: It lacks a known antigen. No much larger clonotype is one base removed from it; base qualities were not supplied.

Participants in the prospective study were enrolled through a virtual design, were aged roughly 18 to 100 years, and lived in 20 to 30 United States geographic areas. In the prospective study, participants were assigned to cohorts based on the clinical history participants reported in a screening survey and a study questionnaire. Recovered participants in ImmuneRACE Cohort 3 were defined by two consecutive negative NP/OP PCR tests, clearance by a healthcare professional, or resolution of symptoms. Each participant in the prospective study had whole blood, serum and a nasopharyngeal or oropharyngeal swab collected by mobile phlebotomists. Additional blood draws and questionnaires over an approximately two-month period could optionally be provided by prospective study participants. Blood samples from the prospective study were shipped frozen or at room temperature prior to DNA extraction. TCRbeta CDR3 regions were amplified from genomic DNA by means of the immunoSEQ Assay, a bias-controlled multiplex PCR. Regarding the original processing steps: The number of nucleated cells in each sample was estimated by amplification of reference gene primers within the assay. To quantify the absolute abundance of each unique TCRbeta CDR3 rearrangement, sequence reads were collapsed and filtered. For each sample, productive Simpson clonality was calculated as the square root of Simpson's diversity index across productive rearrangements. Imported from immuneACCESS, the table was reduced by TCRdb to in-frame sequences with V and J called. These copies leave out some clones; in studies compared against another copy, an unresolved V gene accounts for under half, and the cause of the remainder is not known. Clonal size and the V and J genes are those of that table, whereas D and trimming came from the DNA. The sample profile shows 200,000 to 300,000 clones; approximately 90% of them were found once. The top ten clonotypes cover approximately 4.2% of the sample.

This TCR was recovered from a woman aged 30 to 39 who had recovered from COVID-19. The source material was PBMCs or T cells enriched from blood (not recorded which).

CDR3 region: CASSPPSTSRLGYTF. In nucleotides, the sequence is TGTGCCAGCTCACCCCCCAGCACTAGTCGGCTTGGCTACACCTTC. The rearrangement combines TRBV18 with TRBJ1-2; the D gene cannot be named for sure. V sheds 3 bases and J sheds 7 bases, leaving 18 bases between their ends. Sequences KGHSH (CDR1) and LQKENI (CDR2) are obtained from the germline V gene. Taken from cysteine to phenylalanine, the CDR3 has 15 residues. CDR3 DNA is the only sequence kept; it has 45 bases, read in frame from the first base.